What follows is one TCR beta chain and its context. Its antigen is still unknown. In the PCR, 60 Vbeta and 13 Jbeta primers were used. As processed by the authors: An analysis performed later counted about 80 million unique TCR beta chains (approximately 12 million of them shared). TCRdb keeps only in-frame clones here, not all; method: immunoSEQ multiplex PCR. That table gives V, J and clone size, and the DNA gave D and trimming. The data contain 150,000 to 200,000 clones, just under 85% of them singletons. This sample is part of a study of cytomegalovirus exposure and HLA in healthy donors. Findings and limits, study-wide: A few of the chains that were CMV-associated were confirmed in vitro to be specific for CMV antigens. Reported performance of the classifier showed diagnosis of cytomegalovirus status with high specificity and sensitivity. The likely explanation for a cluster of highly shared sequence variants was sequencing artifact.

CDR3 length: 14 residues. Germline V CDR1 and CDR2: SNHLY, FYNNEI. J lost 1 base, V lost 6 bases, and 2 bases had no gene match. The sequenced material came from PBMCs. This clonotype was sampled from a girl between 10 and 17 years old in good health and CMV-seropositive. The J gene is TRBJ1-1, the V gene TRBV2; 10 bases are a match to TRBD1. The CDR3 sequence: CASRGTGANTEAFF. The CDR3 nucleotides are TGTGCCAGCAGAGGGACAGGGGCGAACACTGAAGCTTTCTTT.